The clone carrying this T cell receptor (beta chain) was observed many times. The CDR3 is 11 amino acids. CDR1 is GTSNPN and CDR2 is SVGIG in the germline V gene (reference sequence). The source of the sample is a study of T cells in Graves' hyperthyroidism and ophthalmopathy. Researchers amplified the TCR beta CDR3 regions from RNA transcripts. In the first-round RT-PCR of the TCR CDR3, the HTBI primer set was used. Each CDR3 protein is one row after TCRdb ran MiXCR on the multiplex PCR reads. The table has under 300,000 distinct CDR3 sequences, less than 30% seen once. Newly diagnosed patients aged 18 to 65 had hyperthyroidism of under 2 months' duration. A roughly 9.1 ml volume of fresh peripheral blood provided the PBMCs.

The chain recombines TRBV30 with TRBJ1-2; D is undetermined. Material for sequencing was blood. The clonotype was recovered from a man in his forties or fifties with Graves' hyperthyroidism that later progressed to Graves' ophthalmopathy. The CDR3, as DNA: TGTGCGTGGGCCCTAAACTATGGCTACACCTTC. Amino acid sequence: CAWALNYGYTF.